The present TCR beta chain was sequenced within a study of CD8 T cells in ankylosing spondylitis. The CDR3 length is 15 residues. Trimming removed 5 bases at V and 4 bases at J, with 14 bases between. This clonotype showed up many times. TCRdb passed the 5' RACE reads through MiXCR, listing each CDR3 protein once. The table lists fewer than 25,000 distinct CDR3 sequences, over 10% of them singletons. V is TRBV12-3 or TRBV12-4 and J is TRBJ1-4; D gene uncertain. Sequencing was carried out using blood. The TCR sequence derives from a male donor with ankylosing spondylitis or in good health (not recorded which). CDR3 DNA sequence: TGTGCCAGCAGTCCTACCGGACGGGATAATGAAAAACTGTTTTTT. Protein product: CASSPTGRDNEKLFF.